The 23 T cell receptor beta chains below were found in one sample sequenced in a study of shared clonotypes between healthy human individuals. Sequenced by immunoSEQ multiplex PCR; TCRdb stores in-frame clones only, minus some. Of approximately 480,000 clones detected, approximately 79% appear once; the ten largest clones hold 12%. The specimen was PBMCs. These receptors were obtained from a woman aged 40 to 55 in good health. Some clones in this sample may be carry-over from other donors' samples.

This chain connects TRBV2 to TRBJ2-1, with 13 bases lining up with TRBD2. Per germline, CDR1 SNHLY and CDR2 FYNNEI. This CDR3 region has 17 residues. The V segment lost 8 bases and the J segment 1 base; nucleotides outside the gene matches: 8. The CDR3 bases are TGTGCCAGCCAGGGACTAGCGGGACGTCAGTCCTACAATGAGCAGTTCTTC. Translation gives CASQGLAGRQSYNEQFF.

The chain uses TRBV4-1 and TRBJ2-1; 7 bases are shared with TRBD2. Germline lookup yields CDR1 MGHRA and CDR2 YSYEKL. The CDR3 runs 14 residues. V lost 2 bases and J lost 9; bases outside the gene matches: 7. The CDR3 is CASSQWGTGGEQFF. CDR3 DNA sequence: TGCGCCAGCAGCCAATGGGGGACGGGGGGTGAGCAGTTCTTC.

This clone has just one count. The V call is TRBV28, the J call TRBJ2-3, with D tentatively TRBD2 (6 bases). V was cut by 9 bases and J by 3 bases, with 16 bases left in between. Germline V gene data show CDR1 as MDHEN and CDR2 as SYDVKM. CDR3 length: 14 amino acids. This chain's CDR3 is CASMGGGSTDTQYF. In nucleotides, the CDR3 is TGTGCCAGTATGGGTGGGGGGAGTACAGATACGCAGTATTTT.

This chain joins TRBV27 and TRBJ2-7; 9 bases align to TRBD2. Unmatched junction bases numbered 7, after V lost 4 bases and J lost 3 bases. Germline V gene data show CDR1 as MNHEY and CDR2 as SMNVEV (reference sequence). The CDR3 consists of 15 residues. The CDR3 sequence: CASSSKGTSNYEQYF. The CDR3 DNA reads as TGTGCCAGCAGTTCCAAAGGGACTAGCAACTACGAGCAGTACTTC.

Concerning this clone itself: A read error may account for a junction end that differs from germline. The rearrangement uses TRBV5-1 and TRBJ2-7; 7 bases fit TRBD1. Germline lookup yields CDR1 SGHRS and CDR2 YFSETQ. CDR3 length equals 12 residues. This chain's CDR3 is CASSLDTGAISF. CDR3 DNA sequence: TGCGCCAGCAGCCTAGACACAGGGGCGATATCCTTC. Supplemented by reference TRBV5-1 and TRBJ2-7, the full variable domain reads KAGVTQTPRYLIKTRGQQVTLSCSPISGHRSVSWYQQTPGQGLQFLFEYFSETQRNKGNFPGRFSGRQFSNSRSEMNVSTLELGDSALYLCASSLDTGAISFGPGTRLTVT.

The chain recombines TRBV30 with TRBJ2-1, with 13 bases lining up with TRBD2. The length of the CDR3 is 16 residues. V shed 2 bases, J shed 8 bases, and the junction held 9 bases outside the gene matches. CDR1 GTSNPN and CDR2 SVGIG come from the germline V gene (reference sequence). This chain's CDR3 is CAWSLTSGRPGDEQFF. CDR3 nucleotides: TGTGCCTGGAGTTTGACTAGCGGGAGGCCTGGGGATGAGCAGTTCTTC.

This chain joins TRBV9 and TRBJ2-2; D is unresolved. CDR3 size: 14 residues. Per germline, CDR1 SGDLS and CDR2 YYNGEE. Trimming shortened V by 4 bases and J by 6 bases, and 13 bases separated the two germline ends. CDR3 DNA: TGTGCCAGCAGCCCAATGTGGAATGCCGGGGAGCTGTTTTTT. It translates to CASSPMWNAGELFF. Full variable domain (remainder filled in from reference TRBV9 and TRBJ2-2): DSGVTQTPKHLITATGQRVTLRCSPRSGDLSVYWYQQSLDQGLQFLIQYYNGEERAKGNILERFSAQQFPDLHSELNLSSLELGDSALYFCASSPMWNAGELFFGEGSRLTVL.

V and J are TRBV5-6 and TRBJ1-2; weak D call: TRBD1 (6 bases). From germline, CDR1 is SGHDT and CDR2 YYEEEE. CDR3 length equals 14 residues. Deletions cut 0 bases from V and 5 bases from J, with 11 bases between. As DNA, the CDR3 is TGTGCCAGCAGCTTGGAGTCCAGGGGTTATGGCTACACCTTC. Its protein product is CASSLESRGYGYTF.

This clone was recorded once. V is TRBV19 and J is TRBJ1-1; 7 nucleotides align to TRBD1. Per germline, CDR1 LNHDA and CDR2 SQIVND (reference sequence). The CDR3 is 13 residues long. With 5 bases clipped from V and 4 bases from J, the junction kept 4 bases outside the gene matches. In nucleotides, the CDR3 is TGTGCCAGTAGTTACAGGGGACGCACTGAAGCTTTCTTT. Translated: CASSYRGRTEAFF.

This clone has just one count. The chain links TRBV28 to TRBJ2-7, with 7 bases identical to TRBD1. Trimming took 5 bases from V and 3 from J; bases not matched to a gene: 7. The CDR3 covers 14 residues. The germline V gene has CDR1 MDHEN and CDR2 SYDVKM. The CDR3 spells CASSARQGNYEQYF. Written as DNA, the CDR3 is TGTGCCAGCAGTGCCCGACAGGGAAACTACGAGCAGTACTTC.

The CDR3, as DNA: TGTGCCAGCAGCTTATACGGGCGACATGAGGCGTTCTTC. Translating gives CASSLYGRHEAFF. This chain uses TRBV5-4 with TRBJ2-1; no clear D gene. The CDR3 has 13 residues. Germline CDR1 SGHNT, CDR2 YYREEE (reference sequence). Trimming stripped 2 bases from V and 15 bases from J, with 18 bases between.

The chain employs TRBV11-2 and TRBJ1-1; D is uncertain. Trimming pared 5 bases from V and 0 bases from J, leaving 10 bases between. Germline loops: CDR1 SGHAT, CDR2 FQNNGV. There are 14 residues in the CDR3. In nucleotides, the CDR3 is TGTGCCAGCAGCGTTCAGCGGATGAACACTGAAGCTTTCTTT. This gives the protein CASSVQRMNTEAFF.

This clone has a single count. The genes are TRBV19 and TRBJ1-3; D perhaps matches TRBD1 (5 bases). Germline V CDR1 and CDR2: LNHDA, SQIVND (reference sequence). The V end lost 5 bases, the J end lost 0 bases, and 20 bases lay between the germline ends. The CDR3 consists of 18 residues. Written as DNA, the CDR3 is TGTGCCAGTAGTCTCTACTCGGCAGGGTATGCCTCTGGAAACACCATATATTTT. This codes for CASSLYSAGYASGNTIYF.

There are a few counts of this clone. The V and J genes are TRBV11-2 and TRBJ1-4, with TRBD1 identical over 8 bases. V lost 0 bases, J lost 7 bases, and 7 bases stayed unmatched. The germline V gene encodes CDR1 SGHAT and CDR2 FQNNGV. This CDR3 is built from 16 residues. The CDR3 DNA reads as TGTGCCAGCAGCTTAGACAGTGGACAGGGTGGTGAAAAACTGTTTTTT. This sequence encodes CASSLDSGQGGEKLFF.

The chain joins TRBV4-2 to TRBJ1-2; 9 nucleotides agree with TRBD1. V trimming: 3 bases; J trimming: 6 bases; junction bases outside the gene matches: 17. The CDR3 loop spans 18 amino acids. Germline assignment: CDR1 LGHNA and CDR2 YNFKEQ. CDR3 sequence reads: CASSHPTGGDNLENGYTF. The CDR3 nucleotides read TGTGCCAGCAGCCACCCGACAGGGGGGGACAATTTAGAAAATGGCTACACCTTC.

The chain joins TRBV25-1 to TRBJ2-3; 7 positions agree with TRBD2. Germline values: CDR1 MGHDK, CDR2 SYGVNS. The CDR3 is 16 residues long. J gave up 1 base and V 1 base, and 5 bases lay outside the gene matches. The CDR3 nucleotides are TGTGCCAGCAGTGAATGGGAGGGCCGGGGCACAGATACGCAGTATTTT. As protein: CASSEWEGRGTDTQYF.

V gene TRBV5-1 combines with J gene TRBJ1-4; 8 bases map to TRBD1. Trimming at V came to 3 bases and at J to 5 bases, leaving 3 bases not matched to a gene. CDR1 SGHRS and CDR2 YFSETQ come from the germline V gene. The CDR3 is 14 residues long. The CDR3 spells CASSSGQDNEKLFF. In DNA form, the CDR3 reads TGCGCCAGCAGCTCGGGACAGGACAATGAAAAACTGTTTTTT.

The gene calls are TRBV7-9 and TRBJ2-5; a possible D gene is TRBD2 (6 bases). This CDR3 has 14 residues. Per the germline V gene, CDR1 is SEHNR and CDR2 is FQNEAQ (reference sequence). The V end was cut by 2 bases, the J end by 4 bases, with 11 bases between. The CDR3 coding sequence is TGTGCCAGCAGCTTATGGAGGGCTGGAGAGACCCAGTACTTC. The encoded protein is CASSLWRAGETQYF.

This clone was counted a few times. The rearrangement uses TRBV2 and TRBJ2-3; 9 bases line up with TRBD1. Germline lookup yields CDR1 SNHLY and CDR2 FYNNEI. After removal of 7 bases from V and 6 bases from J, the junction contained 8 bases not matched to a gene. The CDR3 extends over 14 amino acids. CDR3 sequence reads: CASNDRGFEDTQYF. The CDR3 nucleotides are TGTGCCAGCAACGACAGGGGGTTCGAGGATACGCAGTATTTT.

This clone was detected only a few times. V and J are TRBV5-1 and TRBJ2-7; D unclear. The germline gives CDR1 SGHRS, CDR2 YFSETQ. V shed 1 base and J shed 6 bases, with 14 bases lying between them. The CDR3 runs to 14 residues. CDR3 loop: CASSLSVSAREQYF. The CDR3 coding sequence is TGCGCCAGCAGCTTGTCAGTCTCAGCCCGCGAGCAGTACTTC.

The CDR3 DNA sequence: TGTGCCAGCAGCATCGGACAGAATCAGCCCCAGCATTTT. This translates into CASSIGQNQPQHF. This rearrangement joins TRBV7-9 to TRBJ1-5; tentative D call: TRBD1 (6 bases). The V and J ends lost 5 bases and 4 bases respectively, with 9 bases between them. CDR3 length: 13 amino acids. Germline V CDR1 and CDR2: SEHNR, FQNEAQ (reference sequence).

The chain combines TRBV6-1 with TRBJ2-7; 8 bases are a match to TRBD1. With V trimmed by 3 bases and J by 3 bases, 7 bases remained unmatched. Germline V CDR1 and CDR2: MNHNS, SASEGT. The CDR3 is 15 amino acids. In DNA, the CDR3 is TGTGCCAGCAGTGACTCGACAGGGGTGGGCTACGAGCAGTACTTC. Its translation is CASSDSTGVGYEQYF.

In this sample, this clone turned up a few times. This chain connects TRBV29-1 to TRBJ2-1; D might be TRBD1 or TRBD2, each matching 5 bases. The CDR3 runs to 17 residues. Germline-derived CDR1 and CDR2 are SQVTM and ANQGSEA. V lost 0 bases to trimming and J lost 0 bases, with 15 bases between them. The CDR3, as DNA: TGCAGCGTTGAAGACGTTGGGGACCCGAGCTCCTACAATGAGCAGTTCTTC. Amino acid sequence: CSVEDVGDPSSYNEQFF.